This entry is about one T cell receptor beta chain. This entry belongs to a study of blood T cell repertoires in COVID-19. Looking at the study overall: From the United States, Italy and Spain came samples of acute and convalescent COVID-19.

The V gene end was trimmed by 1 base and the J gene end by 6 bases; junction bases not matched to a gene: 3. The CDR3 contains 13 residues. The germline V gene encodes CDR1 LNHDA and CDR2 SQIVND (reference sequence). Per the study methods: Quantification of nucleated cells was approximated via reference gene primer amplification. Profiling relied on immunoSEQ multiplex PCR, and the TCRdb table lists in-frame clones only, not all of them. V, J and clone size are those of that table, while D and trimming were read from the DNA. The sample carries more than 75,000 clones, about 86% recorded once. This chain links TRBV19 with TRBJ2-7; 7 bases align to TRBD1. The clonotype was recovered from a woman older than 75 with acute or convalescent COVID-19. Sequenced input: peripheral blood. The CDR3 DNA is TGTGCCAGTAGTATAGTTAGGGGGCGCGAGCAGTACTTC. Amino acid sequence: CASSIVRGREQYF. The full variable domain, rest sourced from reference TRBV19 and TRBJ2-7, is DGGITQSPKYLFRKEGQNVTLSCEQNLNHDAMYWYRQDPGQGLRLIYYSQIVNDFQKGDIAEGYSVSREKKESFPLTVTSAQKNPTAFYLCASSIVRGREQYFGPGTRLTVT.